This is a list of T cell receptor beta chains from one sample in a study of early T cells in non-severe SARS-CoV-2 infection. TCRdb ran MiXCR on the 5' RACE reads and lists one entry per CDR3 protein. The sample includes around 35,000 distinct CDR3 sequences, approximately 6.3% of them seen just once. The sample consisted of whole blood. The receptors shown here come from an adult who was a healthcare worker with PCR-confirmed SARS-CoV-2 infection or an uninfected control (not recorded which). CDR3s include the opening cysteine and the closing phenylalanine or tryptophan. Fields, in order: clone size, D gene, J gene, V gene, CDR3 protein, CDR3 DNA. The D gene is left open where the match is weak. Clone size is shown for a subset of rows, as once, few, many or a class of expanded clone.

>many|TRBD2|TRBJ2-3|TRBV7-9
CASSKRGTTDTQYF
TGTGCCAGCAGCAAGCGGGGGACCACAGATACGCAGTATTTT
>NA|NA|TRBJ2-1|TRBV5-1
CASSLGLGVYNEQFF
TGCGCCAGCAGCTTGGGTTTGGGAGTGTACAATGAGCAGTTCTTC
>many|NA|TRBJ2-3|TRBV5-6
CASSSPGRGGGTQYF
TGTGCCAGCAGCTCTCCGGGAAGGGGAGGTGGTACGCAGTATTTT
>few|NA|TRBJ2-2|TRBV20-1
CSARSRGNTGELFF
TGCAGTGCTAGATCCAGGGGGAACACCGGGGAGCTGTTTTTT
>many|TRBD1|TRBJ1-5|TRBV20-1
CSASPSGGQPQHF
TGCAGTGCTAGTCCTTCAGGGGGTCAGCCCCAGCATTTT
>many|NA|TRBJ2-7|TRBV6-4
CASSDLRQNEQYF
TGTGCCAGCAGTGACTTGAGGCAGAATGAGCAGTACTTC
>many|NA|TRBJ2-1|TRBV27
CASSSEMTGAFNEQFF
TGTGCCAGCAGTTCTGAGATGACGGGAGCCTTTAATGAGCAGTTCTTC
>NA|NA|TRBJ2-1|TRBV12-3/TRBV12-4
CASSLTGREQFF
TGTGCCAGCAGTTTAACGGGTCGAGAGCAGTTCTTC
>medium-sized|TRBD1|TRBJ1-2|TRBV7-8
CASSRGQDGYTF
TGTGCCAGCAGCCGCGGACAGGATGGCTACACCTTC
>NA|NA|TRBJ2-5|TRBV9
CASSPSVLRASETQYF
TGTGCCAGCAGCCCCTCGGTCCTCCGGGCCTCAGAGACCCAGTACTTC
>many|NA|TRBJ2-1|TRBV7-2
CASSLIPHEQFF
TGTGCCAGCAGCTTAATCCCGCATGAGCAGTTCTTC
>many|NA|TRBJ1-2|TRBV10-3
CAISESTVGYTF
TGTGCCATCAGTGAGTCCACGGTTGGCTACACCTTC
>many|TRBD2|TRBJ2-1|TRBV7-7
CASSLAGGGTNEQFF
TGTGCTAGCAGCTTAGCGGGCGGGGGAACGAATGAGCAGTTCTTC
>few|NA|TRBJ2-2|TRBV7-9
CASSPGFYTGELFF
TGTGCCAGCAGCCCCGGTTTTTACACCGGGGAGCTGTTTTTT
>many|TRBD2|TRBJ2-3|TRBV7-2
CASSLGQRGVLTDTQYF
TGTGCCAGCAGCTTAGGCCAGCGGGGGGTTCTCACAGATACGCAGTATTTT